The 9 T cell receptor beta chains given below trace back to one sample, sequenced in a study of beta chain features in type 1 diabetes. The authors reverse transcribed all of the isolated RNA, so sequencing captured expressed TCRB transcripts. This table comes from immunoSEQ multiplex PCR, and its TCRdb copy is limited to in-frame clones, with some not included. The profile covers roughly 120,000 clones, with approximately 37% appearing a single time and 0.065% taken by the ten largest. The sequencing input was stem cell memory CD4+ T cells from blood. The receptor source for this set is a woman between 18 and 29 years old in good health.

The V and J genes are TRBV28 and TRBJ2-1; possible D gene TRBD2, 6 bases. The CDR3 has 16 residues. In germline, CDR1 is MDHEN, CDR2 SYDVKM. V lost 7 bases to trimming and J lost 5 bases, with 21 bases between them. The CDR3: CASTLSGVADHNEQFF. The CDR3 bases are TGTGCCAGCACCCTATCGGGGGTAGCGGATCACAATGAGCAGTTCTTC. Variable domain in full (rest from reference TRBV28 and TRBJ2-1): DVKVTQSSRYLVKRTGEKVFLECVQDMDHENMFWYRQDPGLGLRLIYFSYDVKMKEKGDIPEGYSVSREKKERFSLILESASTNQTSMYLCASTLSGVADHNEQFFGPGTRLTVL.

The gene calls are TRBV5-6 and TRBJ2-2, with D tentatively TRBD2 (5 bases). The germline gives CDR1 SGHDT, CDR2 YYEEEE. This CDR3 region has 13 residues. With 0 bases removed from V and 5 bases from J, the gap between germline ends came to 5 bases. CDR3 sequence: CASSLGGTGELFF. The CDR3 region has the DNA TGTGCCAGCAGCTTGGGCGGGACCGGGGAGCTGTTTTTT.

The chain uses TRBV10-3 and TRBJ2-7; TRBD1 agrees at 7 bases. After removal of 6 bases from V and 0 bases from J, the junction contained 5 bases not matched to a gene. The germline CDR1 and CDR2 sequences are ENHRY and SYGVKD. This CDR3 is built from 14 residues. The CDR3 DNA is TGTGCCATCAGCCGGACAGGAAGCTCCTACGAGCAGTACTTC. Amino acids: CAISRTGSSYEQYF.

This chain uses TRBV28 with TRBJ1-2; 10 positions match TRBD1. There are 14 residues in the CDR3. Germline trimming cut 4 bases from V and 4 bases from J; bases unmatched to any gene: 3. Looked up from germline, CDR1 is MDHEN and CDR2 is SYDVKM. As DNA, the CDR3 is TGTGCCAGCAGTTCCGGGACAGGGGTCTATGGCTACACCTTC. Its protein is CASSSGTGVYGYTF.

The J gene is TRBJ2-1, the V gene TRBV5-1; tentative D call: TRBD1 (5 bases). The CDR3 extends over 16 amino acids. Germline lookup yields CDR1 SGHRS and CDR2 YFSETQ. The germline V and J ends were trimmed by 7 bases and 3 bases, with 20 bases remaining between them. In nucleotides, the CDR3 is TGCGCCAGCTACCAAGAACAGGAAATCGACTACAATGAGCAGTTCTTC. This codes for CASYQEQEIDYNEQFF.

This clone came up a few times. V gene TRBV28 combines with J gene TRBJ2-1; 8 bases match TRBD2. The CDR3 is 14 amino acids. The V gene end was trimmed by 7 bases and the J gene end by 6 bases; junction bases not matched to a gene: 8. Germline CDR1 and CDR2: MDHEN and SYDVKM. The CDR3 loop reads CASKSPAGVNEQFF. The CDR3 coding sequence is TGTGCCAGCAAGAGCCCAGCGGGAGTCAATGAGCAGTTCTTC.

V usage is TRBV14 and J usage is TRBJ1-2; 8 bases match TRBD1. J gave up 3 bases and V 1 base, and 4 bases lay outside the gene matches. The germline V gene encodes CDR1 SGHDN and CDR2 FVKESK. This CDR3 contains 15 residues. The CDR3 sequence is CASSQGTGFYYGYTF. The CDR3 DNA follows: TGTGCCAGCAGCCAAGGGACAGGGTTTTACTATGGCTACACCTTC.

In this sample, this clone turned up a few times. This sequence joins TRBV5-8 and TRBJ1-2; D perhaps matches TRBD1 (5 bases). Germline CDR1 and CDR2: SGHTS and YDEGEE. V was trimmed by 7 bases and J by 4 bases, leaving 14 bases between them. The CDR3 has 13 residues. CDR3 nucleotides: TGTGCCAGCTTCAGGGTGATCGCCTATGGCTACACCTTC. It specifies CASFRVIAYGYTF.

Points on this clone: Other nucleotide sequences from this sample produce the same CDR3. The chain employs TRBV28 and TRBJ2-5; D is uncertain. Germline loops: CDR1 MDHEN, CDR2 SYDVKM. This CDR3 contains 11 residues. V dropped 5 bases and J dropped 5 bases, with 6 bases sitting between them. The CDR3 loop is CASSPRETQYF. The CDR3 region has the DNA TGTGCCAGCAGTCCTCGGGAGACCCAGTACTTC.